This T cell receptor (beta chain) was observed in a study of cytomegalovirus exposure and HLA in healthy donors. Whole-study context: Unique TCRs from HLA-typed donors, 65 million to 85 million of them, were held in an early data release. Study findings and constraints: A later analysis found most CMV-associated TCR beta chains apparently HLA-restricted.

Donors sampled were nominally healthy, though unrecorded immune exposures were likely. Researchers ran the PCR with 60 Vbeta and 13 Jbeta primers. Original data processing: Around 11 million of roughly 81 million unique TCR beta chains were shared, per a later count. Libraries were prepared by immunoSEQ multiplex PCR; TCRdb keeps only in-frame clonotypes and omits some of them. V, J and clone size are taken as reported in that table, and D and trimming were inferred from the DNA itself. The sample lists over 90,000 clones, 81% occurring once. This clone appeared a few times. The antigen remains unidentified. The sample consisted of PBMCs. This sequence was found in a man between 40 and 49 years old in good health and CMV-seropositive.

The CDR3 reads CSVEEGSTEAFF. The CDR3 DNA follows: TGCAGCGTTGAGGAGGGGAGCACTGAAGCTTTCTTT. The V and J genes are TRBV29-1 and TRBJ1-1; a possible D gene is TRBD1 (5 bases). CDR3 length: 12 amino acids. V shed 3 bases and J shed 4 bases, with 9 bases lying between them. CDR1 and CDR2 from the germline V gene are SQVTM and ANQGSEA.